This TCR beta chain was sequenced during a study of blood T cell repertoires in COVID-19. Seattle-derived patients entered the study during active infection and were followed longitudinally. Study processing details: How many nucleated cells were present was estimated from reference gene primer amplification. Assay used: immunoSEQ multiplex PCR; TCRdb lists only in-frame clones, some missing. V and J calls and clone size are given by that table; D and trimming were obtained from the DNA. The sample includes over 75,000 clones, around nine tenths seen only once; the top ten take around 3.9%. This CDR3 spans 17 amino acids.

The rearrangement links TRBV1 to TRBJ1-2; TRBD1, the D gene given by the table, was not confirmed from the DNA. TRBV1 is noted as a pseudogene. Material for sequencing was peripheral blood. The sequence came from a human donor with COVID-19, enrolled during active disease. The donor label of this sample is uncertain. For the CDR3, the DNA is TGCACCAGCAGCCAAGATGACAGGGGGGCCCTTAGGTATGGCTACACCTTC. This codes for CTSSQDDRGALRYGYTF.